Listed here are 13 T cell receptor beta chains from one sample, sequenced in a study of cytomegalovirus exposure and HLA in healthy donors. The PCR was carried out with 60 Vbeta primers and 13 Jbeta primers. Produced via immunoSEQ multiplex PCR; TCRdb's table is partial and in-frame only. The table shows roughly 150,000 clones, with just under 70% occurring only once. Source material: PBMCs. These receptors were taken from a man aged 55 to 70 in good health and CMV-seronegative.

This sequence joins TRBV10-3 and TRBJ1-2, with 10 bases aligning to TRBD1. The germline V gene has CDR1 ENHRY and CDR2 SYGVKD. The CDR3 has 16 amino acids. With 4 bases clipped from V and 5 bases from J, the junction kept 10 bases outside the gene matches. The CDR3 coding sequence is TGTGCCATCAGTGGGTCCCCCGGGACAGGGGCTTATGGCTACACCTTC. This gives the protein CAISGSPGTGAYGYTF.

The rearrangement links TRBV5-4 to TRBJ1-4, with 9 bases identical to TRBD1. Germline V lookup: CDR1 SGHNT, CDR2 YYREEE (reference sequence). This CDR3 spans 16 amino acids. V shed 2 bases and J 6 bases; nucleotides not matched to a gene: 8. This CDR3 reads CASSFTRQGGDEKLFF. The DNA for the CDR3 is TGTGCCAGCAGCTTCACCCGACAGGGGGGGGATGAAAAACTGTTTTTT.

The genes are TRBV2 and TRBJ1-4, with TRBD1 matching 8 bases. The ends lost 11 bases at V and 7 bases at J; junction bases unmatched: 12. The CDR3 spans 14 residues. CDR1 SNHLY and CDR2 FYNNEI come from the germline V gene. The chain's CDR3 is CASYRGGEGEKLFF. Written as DNA, the CDR3 is TGTGCCTCTTACAGGGGGGGTGAGGGTGAAAAACTGTTTTTT.

The chain combines TRBV5-1 with TRBJ2-3, with D unclear. CDR1 and CDR2 from the germline V gene are SGHRS and YFSETQ. The CDR3 has 12 amino acids. V lost 4 bases, J lost 3 bases, and 6 bases lay in between. The CDR3 loop is CASSPETDTQYF. The CDR3 DNA follows: TGCGCCAGCAGCCCGGAGACAGATACGCAGTATTTT.

The sample holds a few counts of this clone. The CDR3 coding sequence is TGTGCCAGCAGTGAAAGCCACAGGGGAAGTTACGAGCAGTACTTC. This translates into CASSESHRGSYEQYF. This chain uses TRBV2 with TRBJ2-7, with TRBD1 identical over 7 bases. The CDR3 spans 15 residues. J lost 4 bases, V lost 2 bases, and 8 bases had no gene match. Germline V CDR1 and CDR2: SNHLY, FYNNEI.

The chain links TRBV4-3 to TRBJ1-2, with a possible D match to TRBD1 (5 bases). The CDR3 extends over 13 amino acids. Germline lookup yields CDR1 LGHNA and CDR2 YSLEER. With 0 bases removed from V and 8 bases from J, the gap between germline ends came to 10 bases. CDR3 amino acids: CASSQEAGGGYTF. The CDR3 DNA reads as TGCGCCAGCAGCCAAGAGGCGGGGGGAGGCTACACCTTC.

This chain uses TRBV9 with TRBJ2-3, with D perhaps TRBD2 (5 bases). Germline CDR1 and CDR2: SGDLS and YYNGEE. The CDR3 spans 15 residues. With 0 bases removed from V and 1 base from J, the gap between germline ends came to 9 bases. This CDR3 is CASSVENSGTDTQYF. Here the CDR3 DNA reads TGTGCCAGCAGCGTAGAGAATAGCGGCACAGATACGCAGTATTTT.

This clone was detected only a few times. The chain uses TRBV18 and TRBJ2-1, with D perhaps matching TRBD2 (6 bases). Germline V CDR1 and CDR2: KGHSH, LQKENI. The CDR3 runs to 17 residues. Trimming pared 3 bases from V and 4 bases from J, leaving 19 bases between. The CDR3 sequence: CASSPPGSGGEYNEQFF. The CDR3 DNA reads TGTGCCAGCTCACCCCCCGGGAGCGGAGGGGAATACAATGAGCAGTTCTTC.

This clone occurred a few times. The chain employs TRBV7-2 and TRBJ2-5; 7 positions match TRBD2. The ends lost 3 bases at V and 5 bases at J; junction bases unmatched: 6. The CDR3 extends over 14 amino acids. Germline V gives CDR1 SGHTA, CDR2 FQGNSA. CDR3 bases: TGTGCCAGCAGCTTCAACCTGGGGGGGGAGACCCAGTACTTC. Translated: CASSFNLGGETQYF.

This clone was counted a single time. The gene calls are TRBV9 and TRBJ1-3; 9 bases line up with TRBD1. V lost 4 bases to trimming and J lost 3 bases; unmatched junction nucleotides: 5. The length of the CDR3 is 15 residues. Germline V lookup: CDR1 SGDLS, CDR2 YYNGEE. CDR3 loop: CASSSRTGDGNTIYF. The CDR3 DNA is TGTGCCAGCAGCTCCCGGACAGGGGATGGAAACACCATATATTTT.

This clone is a singleton in its sample. The chain is built from TRBV7-8 and TRBJ2-4, with 7 positions matching TRBD1. CDR1 and CDR2 (germline): SGHVS, FQNEAQ. The CDR3 covers 16 residues. V dropped 6 bases and J dropped 0; count of bases not matched to a gene: 8. For the CDR3, the DNA is TGTGCCAGCAGTCCGAACAGGGGTTTAGCCAAAAACATTCAGTACTTC. Protein: CASSPNRGLAKNIQYF.

The chain joins TRBV7-6 to TRBJ2-1, with TRBD1 identical over 9 bases. Unmatched junction bases numbered 7, after V lost 3 bases and J lost 7 bases. The CDR3 has 15 residues. Germline CDR1 is SGHVS and CDR2 is FNYEAQ. As DNA, the CDR3 is TGTGCCAGCAGCTTCTACAGGGGGCTGAGGAATGAGCAGTTCTTC. Translation gives CASSFYRGLRNEQFF.

The chain links TRBV2 to TRBJ2-1, with 11 bases that match TRBD2. The CDR3 length is 15 residues. J gave up 0 bases and V 6 bases, and 1 base lay outside the gene matches. CDR1 and CDR2 (germline): SNHLY, FYNNEI. Written as DNA, the CDR3 is TGTGCCAGCAGAGGGACTAGCGGCTCCTACAATGAGCAGTTCTTC. Protein product: CASRGTSGSYNEQFF.